A single sample is the source of the 8 T cell receptor beta chains below, sequenced in a study of monozygotic twins with inflammatory bowel disease. TCRdb reworked the 5' RACE reads into one entry per CDR3 protein, no DNA. This sample's table has approximately 110,000 distinct CDR3 sequences. Sequencing was done on a sample of blood. The source is a human donor with ulcerative colitis or Crohn's disease, or a healthy co-twin of an affected twin (not recorded which).

V gene TRBV7-9 combines with J gene TRBJ1-1; TCRdb's assignment of TRBD1 cannot be checked, as there is no DNA. The V gene's germline CDR1 is SEHNR and CDR2 FQNEAQ (reference sequence). This CDR3 has 16 amino acids. The CDR3 loop is CASSYWGGSTGTEAFF.

The chain joins TRBV20-1 to TRBJ2-7; with no DNA, the TCRdb D assignment of TRBD1 cannot be verified. The CDR3 contains 15 residues. From germline, CDR1 is DFQATT and CDR2 SNEGSKA (reference sequence). CDR3 sequence: CSARVRDRGSHEQYF.

This chain joins TRBV4-2 and TRBJ2-5. This CDR3 region has 13 residues. From germline, CDR1 is LGHNA and CDR2 YNFKEQ. CDR3 region: CASSQNAGETQYF.

V is TRBV27 and J is TRBJ1-5; without DNA, the TCRdb call of TRBD1 cannot be checked. The CDR3 totals 18 residues. From germline, CDR1 is MNHEY and CDR2 SMNVEV (reference sequence). CDR3 residues: CASSLWAPWGAVQQPQHF.

This chain uses TRBV19 with TRBJ2-1; TCRdb lists TRBD1, though no DNA is available to test this call. This CDR3 comprises 18 residues. CDR1 is LNHDA and CDR2 is SQIVND in the germline V gene (reference sequence). CDR3 sequence reads: CASSTRIVSRDRVDEQFF.

The CDR3 protein is CASSAGVRSNQPQHF. The chain combines TRBV18 with TRBJ1-5; TCRdb's D call, TRBD1, is unchecked because there is no DNA. The CDR3 runs 15 residues. Germline-derived CDR1 and CDR2 are KGHSH and LQKENI.

The rearrangement links TRBV19 to TRBJ1-4; the TCRdb D gene call, TRBD1, has no DNA to confirm it. This CDR3 comprises 15 residues. Germline V gene data show CDR1 as LNHDA and CDR2 as SQIVND (reference sequence). CDR3: CASSSDRGLREKLFF.

The chain links TRBV30 to TRBJ2-7; there is no DNA to check the TCRdb D call of TRBD1. Germline values: CDR1 GTSNPN, CDR2 SVGIG (reference sequence). The CDR3 consists of 16 residues. The CDR3 loop reads CAWSVVGTGGSYEQYF.